The rows below give T cell receptor beta chains drawn from one sample of a study of control samples from healthy donors and cancer patients. The method was immunoSEQ multiplex PCR; TCRdb's version includes in-frame clones alone and lacks a portion of them. The data show around 180,000 clones, with 91% seen just once and about 2.1% held by the top ten. Sequencing input: blood. The receptors stem from a woman aged 35 to 49 in good health. CDR3s include the opening cysteine and the closing phenylalanine or tryptophan. A D gene is named only where the DNA matches it firmly. A clone size is listed for some rows: how often the clone was seen (once, few, many), or a class if it is expanded.

d_gene,len,j_gene,v_gene,abundance,CDR3aa,CDR3nt
NA,13,TRBJ2-5,TRBV5-6,NA,CASSSGLQETQYF,TGTGCCAGCAGCTCCGGCCTCCAAGAGACCCAGTACTTC
NA,16,TRBJ2-7,TRBV7-9,few,CASSLVLEQQNYEQYF,TGTGCCAGCAGCTTAGTTTTGGAACAGCAAAACTACGAGCAGTACTTC
NA,15,TRBJ1-2,TRBV5-1,NA,CASSLEAEWGAGYTF,TGCGCCAGCAGCTTGGAGGCCGAATGGGGAGCTGGCTACACCTTC
NA,14,TRBJ1-5,TRBV5-1,NA,CASSAGPSNQPQHF,TGCGCCAGCAGCGCAGGCCCTAGCAATCAGCCCCAGCATTTT
TRBD2,15,TRBJ2-3,TRBV10-2,NA,CASSERRGGTDTQYF,TGCGCCAGCAGTGAGCGGCGGGGGGGTACAGATACGCAGTATTTT
NA,14,TRBJ2-7,TRBV5-1,NA,CASSLMTGNYEQYF,TGCGCCAGCAGCTTAATGACAGGAAACTACGAGCAGTACTTC
NA,17,TRBJ2-2,TRBV12-2,NA,CASRFKVQGEDTGELFF,TGTGCAAGTCGCTTTAAAGTGCAGGGGGAGGACACCGGGGAGCTGTTTTTT
TRBD1,16,TRBJ2-3,TRBV24-1,NA,CATSAPGQGAADTQYF,TGTGCCACCAGTGCCCCGGGACAGGGGGCTGCGGATACGCAGTATTTT
TRBD2,15,TRBJ2-7,TRBV4-1,NA,CASSQTGGQIGEQYF,TGCGCCAGCAGCCAGACGGGGGGGCAAATAGGAGAGCAGTACTTC
NA,15,TRBJ2-7,TRBV7-9,few,CASSLVEGAPYEQYF,TGTGCCAGCAGCTTAGTTGAAGGGGCCCCCTACGAGCAGTACTTC
NA,16,TRBJ2-7,TRBV19,NA,CASSILGRENSYEQYF,TGTGCCAGTAGTATCCTGGGCAGAGAGAACTCCTACGAGCAGTACTTC
NA,18,TRBJ1-2,TRBV7-2,NA,CANAKPLGITEDVRGYTF,TGTGCCAACGCAAAGCCTTTAGGCATCACCGAGGACGTCCGGGGCTACACCTTC
NA,13,TRBJ2-5,TRBV12-3/TRBV12-4,NA,CASSLSRLETQYF,TGTGCCAGCAGTTTATCCAGGCTCGAGACCCAGTACTTC
NA,15,TRBJ2-7,TRBV4-1,NA,CASSPKIGLRDEQYF,TGCGCCAGCAGCCCGAAGATAGGCCTTCGGGACGAGCAGTACTTC
TRBD2,15,TRBJ2-1,TRBV5-7,NA,CASNRRRGAYNEQFF,TGTGCCAGCAACAGGCGGCGGGGGGCATACAATGAGCAGTTCTTC
TRBD2,14,TRBJ2-5,TRBV27,NA,CASSALAGAETQYF,TGTGCCAGCAGTGCCCTAGCGGGGGCGGAGACCCAGTACTTC
TRBD1,15,TRBJ1-2,TRBV7-2,NA,CASSFSMTGGVGYTF,TGTGCCAGCAGCTTCTCCATGACAGGGGGCGTTGGCTACACCTTC
NA,13,TRBJ2-1,TRBV4-1,NA,CASSQAEYNEQFF,TGCGCCAGCAGCCAGGCAGAATACAATGAGCAGTTCTTC
NA,15,TRBJ2-3,TRBV5-1,NA,CASSLMPGSTDTQYF,TGCGCCAGCAGCTTGATGCCAGGTAGCACAGATACGCAGTATTTT
NA,14,TRBJ1-1,TRBV6-6,once,CASSSAGEVTEAFF,TGTGCCAGCAGTTCCGCCGGGGAGGTCACTGAAGCTTTCTTT
NA,15,TRBJ2-2,TRBV15,NA,CATSRDVAFRGELFF,TGTGCCACCAGCAGAGATGTGGCTTTCAGGGGGGAGCTGTTTTTT
NA,17,TRBJ2-3,TRBV19,once,CASSSRRTNPSTDTQYF,TGTGCCAGTAGTTCCCGACGCACAAATCCTAGCACAGATACGCAGTATTTT
NA,15,TRBJ1-2,TRBV6-5,NA,CASSYSPSTNYGYTF,TGTGCCAGCAGTTACTCCCCCAGTACTAACTATGGCTACACCTTC
NA,14,TRBJ1-2,TRBV7-9,NA,CASSSTDRPYGYTF,TGTGCCAGCAGCTCCACCGACAGACCGTATGGCTACACCTTC
TRBD1,14,TRBJ2-7,TRBV2,NA,CASKGQESGYEQYF,TGTGCCAGCAAGGGACAGGAGTCGGGCTACGAGCAGTACTTC
NA,17,TRBJ2-2,TRBV4-1,NA,CASSQDFMGENTGELFF,TGCGCCAGCAGCCAAGATTTCATGGGGGAGAACACCGGGGAGCTGTTTTTT
TRBD1,14,TRBJ1-1,TRBV4-1,NA,CASSRIAGGTEAFF,TGCGCCAGCAGCCGAATCGCAGGGGGCACTGAAGCTTTCTTT
NA,13,TRBJ1-1,TRBV10-3,NA,CAIRTTGNTEAFF,TGTGCCATCAGGACGACAGGGAACACTGAAGCTTTCTTT
NA,13,TRBJ2-5,TRBV5-6,NA,CASSPTDQETQYF,TGTGCCAGCAGCCCGACCGATCAAGAGACCCAGTACTTC
NA,13,TRBJ1-5,TRBV12-3/TRBV12-4,NA,CASSSDPPGPQHF,TGTGCCAGCAGTTCAGACCCGCCTGGGCCCCAGCATTTT
NA,15,TRBJ2-5,TRBV10-3,NA,CAISDRVGGRETQYF,TGTGCCATCAGTGATAGGGTCGGGGGGCGCGAGACCCAGTACTTC
NA,15,TRBJ2-1,TRBV5-6,NA,CASSLASGWSNEQFF,TGTGCCAGCAGCTTGGCGAGCGGATGGTCCAATGAGCAGTTCTTC
NA,15,TRBJ1-6,TRBV6-1,NA,CASSEVFGGNSPLHF,TGTGCCAGCAGTGAGGTATTTGGGGGTAATTCACCCCTCCACTTT
TRBD2,17,TRBJ2-7,TRBV13,NA,CASSSLGEGRDSYEQYF,TGTGCCAGCAGCTCCCTCGGGGAGGGGAGGGATTCCTACGAGCAGTACTTC
NA,13,TRBJ1-1,TRBV6-5,NA,CASGPQGNTEAFF,TGTGCCAGCGGACCACAGGGGAACACTGAAGCTTTCTTT
NA,13,TRBJ1-2,TRBV6-4,NA,CASHGGPGYGYTF,TGTGCCAGCCATGGAGGCCCTGGCTATGGCTACACCTTC
NA,13,TRBJ1-6,TRBV3-1/TRBV3-2,NA,CASSQDLESPLHF,TGTGCCAGCAGCCAAGATCTGGAGTCACCCCTCCACTTT
NA,11,TRBJ1-1,TRBV7-9,NA,CASSPNTGAFF,TGTGCCAGCAGCCCCAACACGGGGGCTTTCTTT
NA,14,TRBJ2-1,TRBV7-2,NA,CASRPGGFGFGQFF,TGTGCCAGCAGGCCAGGGGGGTTTGGGTTCGGGCAGTTCTTC
TRBD1,16,TRBJ1-2,TRBV27,NA,CASSTIGQGSDYGYTF,TGTGCCAGCAGTACGATCGGACAGGGTTCCGACTATGGCTACACCTTC
NA,12,TRBJ2-1,TRBV13,NA,CASSRYRDEQFF,TGTGCCAGCAGCCGCTATAGGGATGAGCAGTTCTTC